A single sample gave rise to the 23 T cell receptor beta chains below, sequenced in a study of metastatic and nonmetastatic thyroid tumors. TCRdb re-called the PCR reads via MiXCR. The sample contains 25,000 to 30,000 clones, roughly 23% of which appear only once. All patients were treatment-naive before thyroid surgery. Sequenced input: blood. Receptor source: a female donor with papillary thyroid cancer or a benign thyroid nodule (not recorded which). Some clones in this sample may be carry-over from other donors' samples.

The J gene is TRBJ1-1, the V gene TRBV6-1; D unresolved. The CDR3 totals 14 residues. Germline loops: CDR1 MNHNS, CDR2 SASEGT. V dropped 7 bases and J dropped 4 bases, with 16 bases sitting between them. The CDR3 nucleotides read TGTGCCAGCAATTCCCCCGAATTTGGCACTGAAGCTTTCTTT. Encoded protein: CASNSPEFGTEAFF.

This rearrangement joins TRBV20-1 to TRBJ2-7, with D unclear. The CDR3 totals 14 residues. Trimming took off 3 bases at V and 0 bases at J, with 12 bases between the two ends. Germline CDR1 DFQATT, CDR2 SNEGSKA (reference sequence). In DNA form, the CDR3 reads TGCAGTGCTAGGAGGCAGGAGAGCTCCTACGAGCAGTACTTC. Protein product: CSARRQESSYEQYF.

This clone was recorded many times. The V gene is TRBV9, the J gene TRBJ2-1; 11 positions match TRBD2. J was trimmed by 5 bases and V by 0 bases; bases with no gene match: 7. The CDR3 is 17 residues long. The germline CDR1 and CDR2 sequences are SGDLS and YYNGEE. CDR3 sequence: CASSVEALAGGNNEQFF. CDR3 DNA sequence: TGTGCCAGCAGCGTAGAGGCTCTAGCGGGAGGAAACAATGAGCAGTTCTTC.

In its sample, this clone was seen a few times. V gene TRBV12-3 or TRBV12-4 combines with J gene TRBJ1-2; perhaps TRBD1 as D (5 bases). CDR3 size: 15 residues. Between the trimmed V and J ends, which lost 0 bases and 7 bases, there was a span of 15 bases. CDR3 nucleotides: TGTGCCAGCAGTTTAGCGACAGAATCAGTCAGTGGCTACACCTTC. It translates to CASSLATESVSGYTF.

The chain couples TRBV30 to TRBJ2-5; 13 nucleotides align to TRBD2. Germline V lookup: CDR1 GTSNPN, CDR2 SVGIG (reference sequence). Trimming cost V 2 bases and J 6 bases; bases outside gene matches: 15. CDR3 size: 18 residues. The CDR3 region has the DNA TGTGCCTGGAGTCCCGGGCTGACGACTAGCGGGAGGAGGAAGACCCAGTACTTC. This gives the protein CAWSPGLTTSGRRKTQYF.

The chain employs TRBV11-2 and TRBJ1-1; D is ambiguous. Germline-derived CDR1 and CDR2 are SGHAT and FQNNGV. Trimming left V 5 bases short and J 0 bases short, with 13 bases between. The CDR3 is 15 residues long. CDR3 bases: TGTGCCAGCAGCGGGGAGGTGGGGTTGAACACTGAAGCTTTCTTT. It is translated as CASSGEVGLNTEAFF.

This clone was recorded a few times. This chain joins TRBV11-2 and TRBJ2-1, with no clear D. Germline CDR1 and CDR2: SGHAT and FQNNGV. The CDR3 runs 12 residues. The V and J ends lost 8 bases and 3 bases respectively, with 8 bases between them. CDR3 DNA: TGTGCCAGCGCACTGATCTACAATGAGCAGTTCTTC. The encoded protein is CASALIYNEQFF.

The chain employs TRBV25-1 and TRBJ1-1; D gene unclear. Germline values: CDR1 MGHDK, CDR2 SYGVNS. This CDR3 contains 17 residues. The V gene lost 5 bases and the J gene lost 2 bases, with 21 bases spanning the gap. The CDR3 region is CASSTTKWSRANTEAFF. In DNA, the CDR3 is TGTGCCAGCAGTACGACCAAGTGGAGTCGGGCCAACACTGAAGCTTTCTTT.

This clone has a handful of counts. The chain has TRBV6-6 and TRBJ2-7; D unresolved. The V gene's germline CDR1 is MNHNY and CDR2 SVGAGI (reference sequence). The length of the CDR3 is 14 residues. The V and J ends lost 0 bases and 2 bases respectively, with 8 bases between them. The CDR3 DNA is TGTGCCAGCAGTTACTCTGGGCCGCCCTACGAGCAGTACTTC. Residues: CASSYSGPPYEQYF.

The chain is built from TRBV7-9 and TRBJ2-5; D may be TRBD1 (6 bases). V was pared by 5 bases and J by 5 bases, with 21 bases between. The CDR3 runs 16 residues. The germline V gene encodes CDR1 SEHNR and CDR2 FQNEAQ (reference sequence). The DNA of the CDR3 is TGTGCCAGCAGCGAACAAGAAGGGGACATCCGGGAGACCCAGTACTTC. Its protein is CASSEQEGDIRETQYF.

V is TRBV6-1 and J is TRBJ1-3; 7 bases fit TRBD1. Germline CDR1 reads MNHNS; CDR2 reads SASEGT. CDR3 length: 14 residues. Germline trimming cut 6 bases from V and 2 bases from J; bases unmatched to any gene: 4. CDR3 protein: CASSRGTAGNTIYF. The CDR3 region has the DNA TGTGCCAGCAGCCGTGGGACAGCTGGAAACACCATATATTTT.

At least ten counts were recorded for this clone. This chain links TRBV6-1 with TRBJ2-3; D call uncertain. The CDR3 consists of 11 residues. CDR1 is MNHNS, CDR2 SASEGT, per germline. The germline V and J ends were trimmed by 8 bases and 4 bases, with 7 bases remaining between them. The CDR3 nucleotides read TGTGCCAGCTCAATTGCAGATACGCAGTATTTT. Translated, it gives CASSIADTQYF.

The rearrangement uses TRBV3-1 and TRBJ2-7; D unresolved. Looked up from germline, CDR1 is LGHDT and CDR2 is YNNKEL (reference sequence). The V end lost 1 base, the J end lost 3 bases, and 16 bases lay between the germline ends. The CDR3 sequence is 16 residues long. CDR3 sequence reads: CASSQGFLAAHYEQYF. In DNA, the CDR3 is TGTGCCAGCAGCCAAGGATTTCTCGCGGCCCACTACGAGCAGTACTTC.

This clone appeared a few times. The chain links TRBV6-2 or TRBV6-3 to TRBJ2-1, with D possibly TRBD2 on 6 matching bases. Germline-derived CDR1 and CDR2 are MNHEY and SVGEGT. This CDR3 contains 15 residues. Deletions cut 4 bases from V and 2 bases from J, with 12 bases between. Here the CDR3 reads CASSSSGTPYNEQFF. The CDR3 DNA reads TGTGCCAGCAGTTCCTCCGGGACTCCCTACAATGAGCAGTTCTTC.

There are a few counts of this clone. The chain couples TRBV6-1 to TRBJ1-1, with 8 nucleotides matching TRBD1. The ends lost 4 bases at V and 5 bases at J; junction bases unmatched: 9. The CDR3 runs to 15 residues. Per germline, CDR1 MNHNS and CDR2 SASEGT. The CDR3 here is CASSGHWTGKTEAFF. For the CDR3, the DNA is TGTGCCAGCAGTGGCCATTGGACAGGGAAAACTGAAGCTTTCTTT.

The rearrangement links TRBV6-1 to TRBJ2-7, with TRBD1 matching over 9 bases. With V trimmed by 5 bases and J by 3 bases, 5 bases remained unmatched. In germline, CDR1 is MNHNS, CDR2 SASEGT. This CDR3 has 14 residues. The DNA for the CDR3 is TGTGCCAGCAGTTTGGACAGGGGACGCTACGAGCAGTACTTC. Its protein is CASSLDRGRYEQYF.

The chain joins TRBV28 to TRBJ2-1; D remains unclear. The V end was cut by 3 bases, the J end by 6 bases, with 24 bases between. The germline gives CDR1 MDHEN, CDR2 SYDVKM. The length of the CDR3 is 18 residues. The CDR3 nucleotides are TGTGCCAGCAGTTTTCTCGGTTTGATGACAAGTCCCTCCAATGAGCAGTTCTTC. Translation gives CASSFLGLMTSPSNEQFF.

This clone came up many times. The chain uses TRBV28 and TRBJ1-4; D unclear. V shed 6 bases and J shed 8 bases, with 13 bases lying between them. Per germline, CDR1 MDHEN and CDR2 SYDVKM. The CDR3 loop spans 13 amino acids. Here the CDR3 DNA reads TGTGCCAGCAGGCCGGGCCCGGGGGAAAAACTGTTTTTT. This translates into CASRPGPGEKLFF.

A note on this clone: The junction does not match germline at one end; this may be a read error. This chain links TRBV28 with TRBJ2-3; D unresolved. The CDR3 has 10 residues. The germline V gene has CDR1 MDHEN and CDR2 SYDVKM. The CDR3 loop is CVSSQDTQYF. In DNA form, the CDR3 reads TGTGTCAGCAGTCAAGATACGCAGTATTTT.

This clone has more than one count but fewer than ten. CDR3 amino acids: CASSVWPKETQYF. CDR3 sequence (DNA): TGTGCCAGCAGTGTGTGGCCGAAAGAGACCCAGTACTTC. The chain joins TRBV6-1 to TRBJ2-5; D gene uncertain. The V and J ends lost 4 bases and 3 bases respectively, with 9 bases between them. Germline V lookup: CDR1 MNHNS, CDR2 SASEGT. This CDR3 region has 13 residues.

A word on this clone: One junction end disagrees with the germline gene, perhaps due to a read error. V and J are TRBV19 and TRBJ2-7; 9 bases align to TRBD2. The length of the CDR3 is 14 residues. Germline lookup yields CDR1 LNHDA and CDR2 SQIVND (reference sequence). The CDR3 protein is CASTQREASCEQYF. CDR3 nucleotide sequence: TGTGCCAGTACTCAGCGGGAGGCCTCCTGCGAGCAGTACTTC.

This clone was observed at least ten times. This could be a read error, since a much larger clone is one nucleotide away. This chain connects TRBV27 to TRBJ2-3; 9 bases agree with TRBD1. This CDR3 is built from 17 residues. Per germline, CDR1 MNHEY and CDR2 SMNVEV (reference sequence). The junction had 11 bases not matched to a gene; V was cut back by 4 bases and J by 3 bases. Here the CDR3 reads CASSSQPQGAMTDTQYF. The CDR3 nucleotides read TGTGCCAGCAGTTCTCAGCCACAGGGGGCTATGACAGATACGCAGTATTTT.

The chain uses TRBV5-1 and TRBJ2-2, with a tentative D call TRBD1 (5 bases). The germline V and J ends were trimmed by 6 bases and 2 bases, with 11 bases remaining between them. Germline V CDR1 and CDR2: SGHRS, YFSETQ. This CDR3 contains 14 residues. For the CDR3, the DNA is TGCGCCAGCACCAGGGATTATAACACCGGGGAGCTGTTTTTT. It codes for CASTRDYNTGELFF.